Below, 27 T cell receptor beta chains from the same sample are listed, as sequenced in a study of T-cell reconstitution after alpha-beta-depleted transplantation in children. A library of TCRbeta sequences, prepared with unique molecular identifiers, was generated. TCRdb itself ran the PCR reads through MiXCR, one entry per CDR3 protein. In the table there are some 350,000 distinct CDR3 sequences, 10% of which are singletons. Source: PBMCs from the stem cell graft donor, taken from the stem cell graft. The receptors were gathered from a human donor who donated a stem cell graft to a child with acute lymphoblastic leukemia.

Details on this clonotype: Relative to the germline gene, one junction end is altered; a read error may explain this. The chain is built from TRBV28 and TRBJ2-1; 9 positions agree with TRBD2. This CDR3 is built from 19 residues. CDR1 and CDR2 from the germline V gene are MDHEN and SYDVKM. The DNA of the CDR3 is TGTGCCAGCAGTTTATACCCGGGACTAGCATATAGCTCCTACAATGTGCAGTTCTTC. This sequence encodes CASSLYPGLAYSSYNVQFF. Combining the CDR3 with reference TRBV28 and TRBJ2-1 gives the whole variable domain DVKVTQSSRYLVKRTGEKVFLECVQDMDHENMFWYRQDPGLGLRLIYFSYDVKMKEKGDIPEGYSVSREKKERFSLILESASTNQTSMYLCASSLYPGLAYSSYNVQFFGPGTRLTVL.

The genes are TRBV4-1 and TRBJ2-1; D gene ambiguous. The length of the CDR3 is 19 residues. CDR1 MGHRA and CDR2 YSYEKL come from the germline V gene. Trimming took off 0 bases at V and 2 bases at J, with 20 bases between the two ends. The CDR3 DNA sequence: TGCGCCAGCAGCCAAGACCCCCGGCTGGGCATAGAGACCTACAATGAGCAGTTCTTC. Its translation: CASSQDPRLGIETYNEQFF.

This clonotype was seen ten or more times. V gene TRBV4-1 combines with J gene TRBJ2-7, with TRBD1 matching 11 bases. The CDR3 covers 15 residues. Germline assignment: CDR1 MGHRA and CDR2 YSYEKL. The V and J ends lost 4 bases and 4 bases, in that order; junction bases with no gene match: 6. The CDR3 spells CASSLRTGGEYEQYF. The CDR3 DNA reads as TGCGCCAGCAGCCTGAGGACAGGGGGCGAGTACGAGCAGTACTTC.

Ten or more counts support this clonotype. The chain has TRBV29-1 and TRBJ2-3; D uncertain. Germline V gene data show CDR1 as SQVTM and CDR2 as ANQGSEA. This CDR3 region has 15 residues. V shed 5 bases and J shed 2 bases, with 17 bases lying between them. In DNA, the CDR3 is TGCAGCGTTCTTAAAGGGTCGTCCCCCACAGATACGCAGTATTTT. It translates to CSVLKGSSPTDTQYF.

This clonotype was seen at least ten times. This chain joins TRBV7-8 and TRBJ2-5, with TRBD2 identical over 13 bases. The V segment lost 4 bases and the J segment 5 bases; nucleotides outside the gene matches: 7. Per the germline V gene, CDR1 is SGHVS and CDR2 is FQNEAQ. The CDR3 covers 16 residues. CDR3 sequence reads: CASSYGLAGVRETQYF. In DNA form, the CDR3 reads TGTGCCAGCAGCTATGGACTAGCGGGAGTTCGGGAGACCCAGTACTTC. The complete variable domain, with remaining parts taken from reference TRBV7-8 and TRBJ2-5, reads GAGVSQSPRYKVAKRGQDVALRCDPISGHVSLFWYQQALGQGPEFLTYFQNEAQLDKSGLPSDRFFAERPEGSVSTLKIQRTQQEDSAVYLCASSYGLAGVRETQYFGPGTRLLVL.

The chain couples TRBV20-1 to TRBJ1-2; 10 bases fit TRBD1. CDR1 is DFQATT, CDR2 SNEGSKA, per germline (reference sequence). This CDR3 has 12 residues. With 5 bases clipped from V and 10 bases from J, the junction kept 7 bases outside the gene matches. The CDR3 protein is CSAQGTGETYTF. The CDR3 coding sequence is TGCAGTGCTCAGGGGACAGGGGAGACCTACACCTTC.

The sample holds many counts of this clonotype. The rearrangement uses TRBV10-2 and TRBJ2-7, with D possibly being TRBD1 (6 bases). Trimming took 9 bases from V and 3 from J, leaving 12 bases between them. The CDR3 spans 12 residues. CDR1 is WSHSY, CDR2 SAAADI, per germline. The CDR3 nucleotides read TGCGCCAGTGCTGACAGGATCTACGAGCAGTACTTC. This encodes CASADRIYEQYF.

V and J are TRBV27 and TRBJ2-1; D possibly corresponds to TRBD2 (5 bases). The CDR3 loop spans 15 amino acids. The germline CDR1 and CDR2 sequences are MNHEY and SMNVEV (reference sequence). With 4 bases removed from V and 4 bases from J, the gap between germline ends came to 14 bases. CDR3 in amino acids: CASSWSGDTYNEQFF. The CDR3 nucleotides are TGTGCCAGCAGTTGGAGCGGAGATACTTACAATGAGCAGTTCTTC.

V usage is TRBV29-1 and J usage is TRBJ2-1; TRBD2 aligns across 15 bases. CDR1 and CDR2 from the germline V gene are SQVTM and ANQGSEA. The trim removed 7 bases at V and 6 bases at J, leaving 4 bases unmatched. The CDR3 has 14 amino acids. CDR3 in DNA: TGCAGCGCCTGGACTAGCGGGAGGGGCAATGAGCAGTTCTTC. It translates to CSAWTSGRGNEQFF.

This clonotype was seen a few times. The chain links TRBV7-9 to TRBJ1-6, with D maybe TRBD1 (5 bases). V lost 4 bases, J lost 0 bases, and 10 bases lay in between. Germline loops: CDR1 SEHNR, CDR2 FQNEAQ (reference sequence). The CDR3 is 16 residues long. This CDR3 is CASSSDTFSYNSPLHF. The CDR3 DNA reads as TGTGCCAGCAGCTCGGACACGTTCTCCTATAATTCACCCCTCCACTTT. Drawing the rest from reference TRBV7-9 and TRBJ1-6, the complete variable domain is DTGVSQNPRHKITKRGQNVTFRCDPISEHNRLYWYRQTLGQGPEFLTYFQNEAQLEKSRLLSDRFSAERPKGSFSTLEIQRTEQGDSAMYLCASSSDTFSYNSPLHFGNGTRLTVT.

This chain links TRBV12-3 or TRBV12-4 with TRBJ1-2, with D possibly being TRBD1 (5 bases). The V gene lost 6 bases and the J gene lost 8 bases, with 13 bases spanning the gap. CDR3 length: 12 residues. CDR3 sequence reads: CASSRGTSGYTF. The CDR3 bases are TGTGCCAGCAGCCGCGGGACCAGCGGCTACACCTTC.

The J gene is TRBJ2-2, the V gene TRBV12-3 or TRBV12-4; 8 nucleotides line up with TRBD1. Unmatched junction bases numbered 9, after V lost 6 bases and J lost 6 bases. This CDR3 comprises 15 residues. The CDR3 sequence is CASSLGTGFAGELFF. The DNA of the CDR3 is TGTGCCAGCAGCCTCGGGACAGGCTTCGCCGGGGAGCTGTTTTTT.

In its sample, this clonotype was seen many times. The chain has TRBV5-1 and TRBJ2-3, with 8 bases matching TRBD2. Germline CDR1 is SGHRS and CDR2 is YFSETQ. The CDR3 has 15 residues. J lost 4 bases, V lost 4 bases, and 8 bases had no gene match. The CDR3 DNA sequence: TGCGCCAGCAGCAGAGCGGGAGTCGGGTCAGATACGCAGTATTTT. Translated, it gives CASSRAGVGSDTQYF.

This chain joins TRBV30 and TRBJ1-2; possible D gene TRBD1, 5 bases. The CDR3 covers 14 residues. The V gene's germline CDR1 is GTSNPN and CDR2 SVGIG (reference sequence). Trimming cost V 0 bases and J 0 bases, with 8 bases left between them. The CDR3 nucleotides are TGTGCCTGGAGTGTCTGGGGGACTAACTATGGCTACACCTTC. Encoded protein: CAWSVWGTNYGYTF.

This clonotype showed up just a few times. This chain connects TRBV5-1 to TRBJ2-7, with D tentatively TRBD2 (6 bases). CDR3 size: 17 residues. Germline V gene data show CDR1 as SGHRS and CDR2 as YFSETQ. Trimming took 0 bases from V and 4 from J, leaving 20 bases between them. CDR3 sequence reads: CASSLALTEEGTYEQYF. The CDR3 nucleotides are TGCGCCAGCAGCTTGGCGTTAACCGAGGAGGGTACTTACGAGCAGTACTTC.

The V gene is TRBV5-1, the J gene TRBJ1-1, with D perhaps TRBD1 (6 bases). CDR1 is SGHRS and CDR2 is YFSETQ in the germline V gene. CDR3 length equals 17 residues. V was cut by 3 bases and J by 0 bases, with 18 bases left in between. CDR3 loop: CASSWQGWAGVNTEAFF. CDR3 DNA sequence: TGCGCCAGCAGCTGGCAAGGTTGGGCAGGGGTGAACACTGAAGCTTTCTTT.

The rearrangement links TRBV12-3 or TRBV12-4 to TRBJ2-2, with D possibly TRBD2 on 7 matching bases. The V and J ends lost 3 bases and 5 bases respectively, with 10 bases between them. This CDR3 spans 14 amino acids. Written as DNA, the CDR3 is TGTGCCAGCAGTTTCGGGGGGCGAACCGGGGAGCTGTTTTTT. It translates to CASSFGGRTGELFF.

A remark on this clonotype: One end of the junction does not line up with germline, which may come from a read error. J is TRBJ2-1 and V is TRBV15; TRBD2 might be the D (6 bases). The CDR3 runs 15 residues. Per the germline V gene, CDR1 is LNHNV and CDR2 is YYDKDF (reference sequence). CDR3 coding DNA: TGTGCCACCAGCAGAGATTCCGGAGGGAAGACTGAGCATTTCTTC. Its protein is CATSRDSGGKTEHFF.

The chain combines TRBV20-1 with TRBJ2-1; the D is unclear. The ends were cut back, 6 bases at V and 5 bases at J, with 5 bases in the middle. Germline V gives CDR1 DFQATT, CDR2 SNEGSKA (reference sequence). The CDR3 totals 10 residues. DNA for the CDR3: TGCAGTGCCCACGACAATGAGCAGTTCTTC. As protein: CSAHDNEQFF.

This clonotype was recorded a few times. The chain links TRBV5-1 to TRBJ1-1; 7 bases agree with TRBD1. The ends lost 4 bases at V and 5 bases at J; junction bases unmatched: 11. Looked up from germline, CDR1 is SGHRS and CDR2 is YFSETQ. CDR3 length: 15 residues. DNA for the CDR3: TGCGCCAGCAGCCTGGTGGGACAGAGGGGAACTGAAGCTTTCTTT. Encoded protein: CASSLVGQRGTEAFF.

In this sample, this clonotype turned up many times. The chain recombines TRBV5-1 with TRBJ2-1, with D perhaps matching TRBD2 (5 bases). Trimming cost V 0 bases and J 4 bases, with 11 bases left between them. CDR1 SGHRS and CDR2 YFSETQ come from the germline V gene. The CDR3 contains 15 residues. In nucleotides, the CDR3 is TGCGCCAGCAGCTTGGGAGGCGGACTTTACAATGAGCAGTTCTTC. As protein: CASSLGGGLYNEQFF.

This clonotype came up a few times. The chain couples TRBV14 to TRBJ2-7; tentative D call: TRBD2 (6 bases). The V end was cut by 4 bases, the J end by 3 bases, with 13 bases between. Germline CDR1 and CDR2: SGHDN and FVKESK. The CDR3 has 14 residues. As DNA, the CDR3 is TGTGCCAGCAGCCTCTATTCTAGCGACTACGAGCAGTACTTC. The encoded protein is CASSLYSSDYEQYF.

This clonotype was counted a few times. The chain combines TRBV7-3 with TRBJ2-1, with TRBD2 matching over 7 bases. V trimming: 2 bases; J trimming: 5 bases; junction bases outside the gene matches: 9. Germline lookup yields CDR1 SGHTA and CDR2 FQGTGA. The CDR3 totals 16 residues. Here the CDR3 reads CASSLGPSSGHNEQFF. CDR3 DNA: TGTGCCAGCAGCTTAGGTCCCTCTAGCGGTCACAATGAGCAGTTCTTC. The variable domain in full, with the rest retrieved from reference TRBV7-3 and TRBJ2-1, is GAGVSQTPSNKVTEKGKYVELRCDPISGHTALYWYRQSLGQGPEFLIYFQGTGAADDSGLPNDRFFAVRPEGSVSTLKIQRTERGDSAVYLCASSLGPSSGHNEQFFGPGTRLTVL.

The chain has TRBV29-1 and TRBJ2-2, with no clear D. Trimming removed 4 bases at V and 3 bases at J, with 9 bases between. CDR1 is SQVTM and CDR2 is ANQGSEA in the germline V gene. There are 13 residues in the CDR3. The CDR3 region has the DNA TGCAGCGTTGTTTTGCCATACACCGGGGAGCTGTTTTTT. Translating gives CSVVLPYTGELFF.

The rearrangement uses TRBV7-6 and TRBJ2-3, with D unresolved. From germline, CDR1 is SGHVS and CDR2 FNYEAQ. The germline V and J ends were trimmed by 8 bases and 5 bases, with 11 bases remaining between them. The CDR3 consists of 12 residues. CDR3: CASGPMIDTQYF. As DNA, the CDR3 is TGTGCCAGCGGACCTATGATAGATACGCAGTATTTT.

This clonotype was observed a handful of times. The chain carries TRBV5-6 and TRBJ2-5, with no clear D. The CDR3 is 14 amino acids. The germline V gene has CDR1 SGHDT and CDR2 YYEEEE. V was pared by 0 bases and J by 5 bases, with 11 bases between. CDR3 sequence: CASSLVSRRETQYF. Here the CDR3 DNA reads TGTGCCAGCAGCTTGGTGTCCCGCCGGGAGACCCAGTACTTC.

This clonotype appeared many times. The V gene is TRBV28, the J gene TRBJ1-5, with D possibly being TRBD1 (5 bases). CDR1 and CDR2 from the germline V gene are MDHEN and SYDVKM. The CDR3 is made up of 13 amino acids. The ends were cut back, 6 bases at V and 5 bases at J, with 11 bases in the middle. CDR3 sequence reads: CASSPGFHQPQHF. Here the CDR3 DNA reads TGTGCCAGCAGCCCAGGGTTCCATCAGCCCCAGCATTTT.